The sequence of this T cell receptor (beta chain) was determined in a study of OX40 agonist ivuxolimab in advanced cancers. Findings of the study overall: With doses of 0.1 to 3.0 mg/kg, CD4+ and CD8+ blood T cells had undergone clonal expansion by week 6. Some patients who did not respond also had low normalized T-cell clonal expansion.

Germline lookup yields CDR1 SGDLS and CDR2 YYNGEE. The ends were cut back, 0 bases at V and 6 bases at J, with 9 bases in the middle. This CDR3 spans 14 amino acids. In its sample, this clone was seen once. Antigen unknown. The data were produced by immunoSEQ multiplex PCR, yet TCRdb's version contains in-frame clones alone and is incomplete. The sample comprises under 90,000 clones, roughly 83% of which are singletons, and approximately 1.5% rests with the top ten. The receptor's source is an adult with an advanced solid tumor such as melanoma, head and neck, liver or kidney cancer. The chain couples TRBV9 to TRBJ2-2; possible D gene TRBD2, 6 bases. The sample here was CD4+ or CD8+ T cells sorted from blood, taken in a trial of the OX40 agonist ivuxolimab. CDR3 region: CASSVVAGSGELFF. CDR3 DNA sequence: TGTGCCAGCAGCGTAGTCGCGGGATCCGGGGAGCTGTTTTTT.